Listed below are T cell receptor beta chains from one sample, sequenced in a study of brain T cells in children with intractable seizures. Sequenced by immunoSEQ multiplex PCR; TCRdb stores in-frame clones only, minus some. The sample contains under 400,000 clones, more than 85% of which appear only once. Specimen: peripheral blood, collected more than 4 months after surgery. These TCRs come from a boy in the first two years of life with tuberous sclerosis and intractable seizures. The CDR3 runs from the conserved cysteine through the conserved F or W. The D gene is left open where the match is weak. Clone size is shown for a subset of rows, as once, few, many or a class of expanded clone.

>once|TRBV5-1|TRBJ1-1|NA
CASSLGGLNTEAFF
TGCGCCAGCAGCCTGGGGGGCCTAAACACTGAAGCTTTCTTT
>NA|TRBV6-5|TRBJ1-2|NA
CASSHVGRDGYTF
TGTGCCAGCAGTCACGTGGGTAGGGATGGCTACACCTTC
>NA|TRBV5-1|TRBJ2-1|NA
CASSLAEANEQFF
TGCGCCAGCAGCTTGGCCGAAGCGAATGAGCAGTTCTTC
>NA|TRBV3-1/TRBV3-2|TRBJ2-7|NA
CASSQDVAWDRSYEQYF
TGTGCCAGCAGCCAAGATGTGGCGTGGGATCGCTCCTACGAGCAGTACTTC
>NA|TRBV9|TRBJ2-7|NA
CASSAAPGNYEQYF
TGTGCCAGCAGCGCCGCCCCGGGGAACTACGAGCAGTACTTC
>NA|TRBV13|TRBJ1-2|NA
CASSLARDDYGYTF
TGTGCCAGCAGCTTAGCCCGGGACGACTATGGCTACACCTTC
>NA|TRBV4-1|TRBJ2-1|TRBD2
CASSQGTSGSSYNEQFF
TGCGCCAGCAGCCAAGGGACTAGCGGGAGCTCCTACAATGAGCAGTTCTTC
>NA|TRBV14|TRBJ2-3|NA
CASSQVGRVGDTQYF
TGTGCCAGCAGCCAAGTTGGCCGGGTCGGAGATACGCAGTATTTT
>NA|TRBV30|TRBJ2-7|TRBD1
CAWSVRIQGAGEQYF
TGTGCCTGGAGTGTACGGATACAGGGGGCTGGGGAGCAGTACTTC
>NA|TRBV5-1|TRBJ2-5|TRBD2
CASSLSLAGVNQETQYF
TGCGCCAGCAGCCTAAGTCTAGCGGGGGTGAACCAAGAGACCCAGTACTTC
>NA|TRBV14|TRBJ2-7|NA
CASSGTASYEQYF
TGTGCCAGCAGCGGGACGGCCAGCTACGAGCAGTACTTC
>NA|TRBV6-5|TRBJ2-1|NA
CASSAVYNEQFF
TGTGCCAGCAGCGCTGTATACAATGAGCAGTTCTTC
>NA|TRBV30|TRBJ1-4|NA
CAWSVLAATNEKLFF
TGTGCCTGGAGTGTACTGGCTGCAACTAATGAAAAACTGTTTTTT
>NA|TRBV4-2|TRBJ1-2|TRBD1
CASSSDRGYGYTF
TGTGCCAGCAGTTCGGACAGGGGCTATGGCTACACCTTC
>once|TRBV5-8|TRBJ1-3|NA
CASSIPSGNTIYF
TGTGCCAGCAGTATCCCGTCCGGAAACACCATATATTTT
>NA|TRBV3-1/TRBV3-2|TRBJ1-2|NA
CASSPARGYNYGYTF
TGTGCCAGCAGCCCAGCCAGAGGGTACAACTATGGCTACACCTTC
>NA|TRBV11-3|TRBJ2-6|NA
CASSFGASGANVLTF
TGTGCCAGCAGCTTTGGAGCTTCTGGGGCCAACGTCCTGACTTTC
>NA|TRBV7-2|TRBJ1-2|NA
CASSLTEPSNYGYTF
TGTGCCAGCAGCTTAACGGAGCCCTCTAACTATGGCTACACCTTC
>NA|TRBV5-1|TRBJ2-7|NA
CASSLEPYEQYF
TGCGCCAGCAGCTTGGAACCCTACGAGCAGTACTTC
>once|TRBV5-6|TRBJ2-1|NA
CASSTPSSTYNEQFF
TGTGCCAGCAGCACCCCGTCTAGCACCTACAATGAGCAGTTCTTC
>once|TRBV20-1|TRBJ1-4|NA
CSARDEKLFF
TGCAGTGCTAGAGACGAAAAACTGTTTTTT
>NA|TRBV7-7|TRBJ2-4|TRBD1
CASSKGQILAKNIQYF
TGTGCTAGCAGCAAGGGACAGATCTTAGCCAAAAACATTCAGTACTTC